The T cell receptor beta chain described here comes from a study of CD8 T cells in ankylosing spondylitis. This clonotype was seen ten or more times. CDR3 size: 13 residues. V gave up 7 bases and J gave up 10 bases, with 20 bases separating them. Germline CDR1 is SGHRS and CDR2 is YFSETQ. Scientists made TCR beta libraries using quantitative 5'-RACE with molecular barcodes. Each CDR3 protein is one row after TCRdb ran MiXCR on the 5' RACE reads. The sample records 200,000 to 300,000 distinct CDR3 sequences, about 10% being singletons. This clonotype originated in a male donor with ankylosing spondylitis or in good health (not recorded which). The sequenced sample was blood, either unsorted or a sorted T cell fraction (not recorded which). This chain joins TRBV5-1 and TRBJ1-2; D is possibly TRBD1 (6 bases). The CDR3 DNA reads TGCGCCAGCCGGGGGGGCGTCGGAACCGACTACACCTTC. Translation gives CASRGGVGTDYTF.